These 17 T cell receptor beta chains came from one sample sequenced in a study of shared clonotypes between healthy human individuals. CD8 cells regarded as naive lacked CD45RO, were positively chosen for CCR7, and omitted terminally differentiated effector memory CD45RA+ cells. The protocol was immunoSEQ multiplex PCR, while the TCRdb copy is restricted to in-frame clones and leaves out a portion. The table has about 2.1 million clones, 93% seen once. Source material: naive CD8+ T cells from PBMCs. The receptors were sampled from a man aged 18 to 35 in good health. Some clones in this sample may be carry-over from other donors' samples.

The V gene is TRBV2, the J gene TRBJ2-2; tentatively, D is TRBD1 (5 bases). Trimming cost V 6 bases and J 1 base, with 6 bases left between them. CDR1 is SNHLY, CDR2 FYNNEI, per germline. The CDR3 extends over 13 amino acids. CDR3 amino acids: CASRQGNTGELFF. DNA of the CDR3: TGTGCCAGCAGGCAGGGGAACACCGGGGAGCTGTTTTTT. The variable domain in full, completed from reference TRBV2 and TRBJ2-2, reads EPEVTQTPSHQVTQMGQEVILRCVPISNHLYFYWYRQILGQKVEFLVSFYNNEISEKSEIFDDQFSVERPDGSNFTLKIRSTKLEDSAMYFCASRQGNTGELFFGEGSRLTVL.

The V call is TRBV4-2, the J call TRBJ2-5; the D gene is possibly TRBD1 (5 bases). Looked up from germline, CDR1 is LGHNA and CDR2 is YNFKEQ. The CDR3 has 15 residues. The ends were cut back, 0 bases at V and 5 bases at J, with 13 bases in the middle. This CDR3 is CASSQDRRRAETQYF. CDR3 DNA: TGTGCCAGCAGCCAAGATCGGCGCAGGGCTGAGACCCAGTACTTC.

In regard to this clone: Other DNA sequences in the sample encode the same CDR3. The CDR3 protein is CASSLTTSNEQFF. The CDR3 DNA sequence: TGTGCCAGCAGCTTAACGACCAGCAATGAGCAGTTCTTC. The chain is built from TRBV7-3 and TRBJ2-1; D gene ambiguous. Trimming cost V 0 bases and J 6 bases, with 6 bases left between them. The germline gives CDR1 SGHTA, CDR2 FQGTGA. This CDR3 is 13 amino acids long.

The rearrangement joins TRBV5-5 to TRBJ2-7; D might be TRBD1 or TRBD2, each matching 5 bases. The ends were cut back, 7 bases at V and 0 bases at J, with 14 bases in the middle. Per the germline V gene, CDR1 is SGHKS and CDR2 is YYEKEE (reference sequence). CDR3 length equals 14 residues. The chain's CDR3 is CASLRDGASYEQYF. CDR3 DNA: TGTGCCAGCCTCCGGGACGGAGCCTCCTACGAGCAGTACTTC.

The sample holds a few counts of this clone. The sample carries other DNA sequences with the same CDR3. The rearrangement links TRBV5-6 to TRBJ1-1; D is undetermined. The V end lost 2 bases, the J end lost 1 base, and 6 bases lay between the germline ends. The CDR3 extends over 13 amino acids. The germline CDR1 and CDR2 sequences are SGHDT and YYEEEE. The CDR3 loop reads CASSFVGNTEAFF. The CDR3 DNA reads TGTGCCAGCAGCTTCGTAGGGAACACTGAAGCTTTCTTT.

The chain recombines TRBV14 with TRBJ1-4; 9 bases are shared with TRBD1. The CDR3 totals 16 residues. The junction had 8 bases not matched to a gene; V was cut back by 2 bases and J by 7 bases. Germline CDR1 reads SGHDN; CDR2 reads FVKESK. DNA of the CDR3: TGTGCCAGCAGCCAATATTATGGGACAGGGAGTGAAAAACTGTTTTTT. This codes for CASSQYYGTGSEKLFF.

This sequence joins TRBV27 and TRBJ2-1; D may be TRBD2 (6 bases). With 5 bases removed from V and 6 bases from J, the gap between germline ends came to 11 bases. Germline CDR1 reads MNHEY; CDR2 reads SMNVEV (reference sequence). The CDR3 spans 13 residues. CDR3 protein: CASSLQEGNEQFF. The CDR3 DNA sequence: TGTGCCAGCAGTCTCCAGGAGGGCAATGAGCAGTTCTTC.

The rearrangement uses TRBV27 and TRBJ2-7, with 8 bases that match TRBD2. Per the germline V gene, CDR1 is MNHEY and CDR2 is SMNVEV (reference sequence). The CDR3 runs to 15 residues. Unmatched junction bases numbered 9, after V lost 2 bases and J lost 6 bases. The CDR3 reads CASSLGGLVGGEQYF. The CDR3 DNA sequence: TGTGCCAGCAGTTTAGGGGGACTAGTGGGAGGCGAGCAGTACTTC.

The V call is TRBV18, the J call TRBJ2-1; TRBD2 matches 9 bases. CDR3 length equals 20 residues. CDR1 is KGHSH and CDR2 is LQKENI in the germline V gene. Trimming cost V 3 bases and J 1 base; bases outside gene matches: 16. The CDR3, as DNA: TGTGCCAGCTCACCTCCCTCGAAGTGGGTAGCGGGAGTATCCTACAATGAGCAGTTCTTC. This gives the protein CASSPPSKWVAGVSYNEQFF. The variable domain in full, with the rest retrieved from reference TRBV18 and TRBJ2-1, is NAGVMQNPRHLVRRRGQEARLRCSPMKGHSHVYWYRQLPEEGLKFMVYLQKENIIDESGMPKERFSAEFPKEGPSILRIQQVVRGDSAAYFCASSPPSKWVAGVSYNEQFFGPGTRLTVL.

This chain connects TRBV28 to TRBJ2-1; 13 bases match TRBD2. The V gene end was trimmed by 2 bases and the J gene end by 0 bases; junction bases not matched to a gene: 4. Per germline, CDR1 MDHEN and CDR2 SYDVKM. The CDR3 covers 18 residues. CDR3 DNA sequence: TGTGCCAGCAGTTTAGGGACTAGCGGGGCGTTCTCCTACAATGAGCAGTTCTTC. It yields the protein CASSLGTSGAFSYNEQFF.

This chain joins TRBV19 and TRBJ2-2; possibly TRBD1 for D (5 bases). CDR1 is LNHDA and CDR2 is SQIVND in the germline V gene (reference sequence). This CDR3 spans 15 amino acids. The V gene lost 5 bases and the J gene lost 1 base, with 11 bases spanning the gap. CDR3 coding DNA: TGTGCCAGTAGTCCCAGACAGAGGAACACCGGGGAGCTGTTTTTT. It is translated as CASSPRQRNTGELFF. Supplemented by reference TRBV19 and TRBJ2-2, the full variable domain reads DGGITQSPKYLFRKEGQNVTLSCEQNLNHDAMYWYRQDPGQGLRLIYYSQIVNDFQKGDIAEGYSVSREKKESFPLTVTSAQKNPTAFYLCASSPRQRNTGELFFGEGSRLTVL.

The chain joins TRBV6-5 to TRBJ2-7; maybe TRBD1 (6 bases). Germline CDR1 reads MNHEY; CDR2 reads SVGAGI. The germline V and J ends were trimmed by 10 bases and 2 bases, with 15 bases remaining between them. The CDR3 loop spans 13 amino acids. The CDR3 nucleotides read TGTGCCACCGGAACAGGGCCCGCCTACGAGCAGTACTTC. Its translation: CATGTGPAYEQYF.

The chain uses TRBV4-2 and TRBJ2-1; TRBD2 matches at 10 bases. This CDR3 is built from 19 residues. CDR1 is LGHNA and CDR2 is YNFKEQ in the germline V gene. J lost 4 bases, V lost 1 base, and 13 bases had no gene match. The CDR3 region has the DNA TGTGCCAGCAGCCAAGTGGGTCACCGAGCGGGAGGGAGTTACAATGAGCAGTTCTTC. Translated: CASSQVGHRAGGSYNEQFF.

The CDR3 reads CASSGREGKNIQYF. CDR3 DNA sequence: TGTGCCAGCAGTGGCAGGGAGGGGAAAAACATTCAGTACTTC. This chain uses TRBV25-1 with TRBJ2-4, with 7 bases that match TRBD2. This CDR3 contains 14 residues. Germline V gives CDR1 MGHDK, CDR2 SYGVNS. Unmatched junction bases numbered 4, after V lost 4 bases and J lost 4 bases.

CDR3 in DNA: TGTGCCAGCAGCCCATCCGGTGGACAGGGAGCTAACTATGGCTACACCTTC. Amino acid sequence: CASSPSGGQGANYGYTF. The chain recombines TRBV9 with TRBJ1-2; 8 nucleotides align to TRBD1. Unmatched junction bases numbered 11, after V lost 4 bases and J lost 0 bases. This CDR3 spans 17 amino acids. The V gene's germline CDR1 is SGDLS and CDR2 YYNGEE.

This chain uses TRBV5-4 with TRBJ1-2, with D possibly TRBD1 on 5 matching bases. The V and J ends lost 7 bases and 4 bases respectively, with 17 bases between them. Germline V gene sequence: CDR1 SGHNT, CDR2 YYREEE (reference sequence). The CDR3 has 14 amino acids. The CDR3 spells CASRYRDGSYGYTF. CDR3 bases: TGTGCCAGCCGCTACCGGGACGGTTCCTATGGCTACACCTTC.

The V and J genes are TRBV25-1 and TRBJ1-2; 9 bases agree with TRBD1. CDR3 length equals 14 residues. Germline V gene lookup returns CDR1 MGHDK and CDR2 SYGVNS. Trimming took 6 bases from V and 5 from J; bases not matched to a gene: 7. This CDR3 is CASRAPGQGYGYTF. The CDR3 DNA sequence: TGTGCCAGCAGAGCCCCGGGACAGGGTTATGGCTACACCTTC.